A selection of T cell receptor beta chains follows, all from one sample in a study of blood T cell repertoires in COVID-19. The table came from immunoSEQ multiplex PCR; TCRdb's copy has only in-frame clones and leaves some out. This sample has under 350,000 clones; almost 85% occur once, and the top ten carry around 7.2%. Sequences were obtained from peripheral blood. The receptors stem from a human donor in a cohort sampled during active COVID-19. Each CDR3 is given with its conserved first and last residue. The D gene is left open where the match is weak. The listing skips clone size in some rows; elsewhere it reads once, few, many or a size class.

CDR3nt | CDR3aa | d_gene | v_gene | abundance | j_gene
TGTGCCAGCAGGACCGTGGGCGATGAGCAGTTCTTC | CASRTVGDEQFF | . | TRBV27 | . | TRBJ2-1
TGTGCCAGCAGCTTAGCAGGGACAGGGAACACTGAAGCTTTCTTT | CASSLAGTGNTEAFF | TRBD1 | TRBV7-8 | . | TRBJ1-1
TGTGCCAGCAGCGGGGGACAGGGAAGGAACACTGAAGCTTTCTTT | CASSGGQGRNTEAFF | TRBD1 | TRBV9 | . | TRBJ1-1
TGTGCCAGCAGTGAGTGGAGAGATACGCAGTATTTT | CASSEWRDTQYF | . | TRBV12-3/TRBV12-4 | few | TRBJ2-3
TGTGCCAGCAGCTTCGAAACTTCTCAGGGGACAGGGGTGTGGAGCAATCAGCCCCAGCATTTT | CASSFETSQGTGVWSNQPQHF | TRBD1 | TRBV7-8 | . | TRBJ1-5
TGTGCCAGTAGTATCGGTGGGAACACCGGGGAGCTGTTTTTT | CASSIGGNTGELFF | . | TRBV19 | . | TRBJ2-2
TGTGCCTGGAGTGTGACAGGTGCGACCTACGAGCAGTACTTC | CAWSVTGATYEQYF | . | TRBV30 | . | TRBJ2-7
TGTGCCAGCTCACCGGGACAGGCAACAAACTATGGCTACACCTTC | CASSPGQATNYGYTF | TRBD1 | TRBV18 | . | TRBJ1-2
TGTGCCAGTAGCGGACAGGGTGGTGAAAAACTGTTTTTT | CASSGQGGEKLFF | TRBD1 | TRBV19 | . | TRBJ1-4
TGTGCCAGCAGTGGACCGGACAGACGAAATCAGCCCCAGCATTTT | CASSGPDRRNQPQHF | . | TRBV2 | . | TRBJ1-5
TGTGCGAAAGTTCAAGTGACACGCGTCTACGAGCAGTACTTC | CAKVQVTRVYEQYF | . | TRBV21-1 | . | TRBJ2-7
TGCAGCGTTGGCGGACGGGGGTACACTGAAGCTTTCTTT | CSVGGRGYTEAFF | . | TRBV29-1 | once | TRBJ1-1
TGTGCCAGCAGTTCTAGGGAAAAACTGTTTTTT | CASSSREKLFF | . | TRBV6-5 | . | TRBJ1-4
TGTGCCAGCAGCAACAAAGCTAACTATGGCTACACCTTC | CASSNKANYGYTF | . | TRBV7-9 | . | TRBJ1-2
TGTGCCAGCACTTCGTGGTGGCAGGGCAGTGGCTACACCTTC | CASTSWWQGSGYTF | . | TRBV5-6 | . | TRBJ1-2
TGTGCCAGCAGCCCGCCACAGCCCTACGAGCAGTACTTC | CASSPPQPYEQYF | . | TRBV5-5 | . | TRBJ2-7
TGCGCCAGCAGCCAAGTTCTAGACGATGAGCAGTTCTTC | CASSQVLDDEQFF | . | TRBV4-1 | . | TRBJ2-1
TGTGCCAGTAGGGCGGGCCGGGACAGGGGTAATCAGCCCCAGCATTTT | CASRAGRDRGNQPQHF | TRBD1 | TRBV19 | . | TRBJ1-5
TGTGCCAGCAGCGTCGGACAGGAGAGGACTGAAGCTTTCTTT | CASSVGQERTEAFF | TRBD1 | TRBV9 | . | TRBJ1-1
TGTGCCAGCAGCTGGGAAAACACAGGCCAAGAGACCCAGTACTTC | CASSWENTGQETQYF | . | TRBV5-4 | . | TRBJ2-5
TGTGCCAGCAGCTCCTACAGGGGCTGGGATGGCTACACCTTC | CASSSYRGWDGYTF | TRBD1 | TRBV11-2 | . | TRBJ1-2
TGTGCCAGCAGCACCCGGACTAGCGGGCACTACGAGCAGTACTTC | CASSTRTSGHYEQYF | TRBD2 | TRBV13 | . | TRBJ2-7
TGTGCCAGCAGCAAAGAGGCCCCCCGCGTGACAGGGGGGATTGAGGTGAACACTGAAGCTTTCTTT | CASSKEAPRVTGGIEVNTEAFF | . | TRBV21-1 | . | TRBJ1-1
TGTGCCAGCAGGCCCGACAGGAGGTATGGCTACACCTTC | CASRPDRRYGYTF | . | TRBV12-3/TRBV12-4 | . | TRBJ1-2
TGTGCCAGCAGCTTGGCACAGGCTGAAGCTTTCTTT | CASSLAQAEAFF | . | TRBV5-5 | . | TRBJ1-1
TGCGCCAGCAGCGGGACAGGGGGGGACTATGGCTACACCTTC | CASSGTGGDYGYTF | TRBD1 | TRBV5-1 | . | TRBJ1-2
TGTGCCAGCACCAAAACAGGGGAAGTAAGAAGGGCTGAAGCTTTCTTT | CASTKTGEVRRAEAFF | TRBD1 | TRBV5-4 | . | TRBJ1-1